The 31 T cell receptor beta chains below were found in one sample sequenced in a study of regulatory T cells in long-lasting Graves disease. The time point denotes: newly diagnosed GD, antithyroid drugs for less than 3 months. Preparation of the TCR library used RNA extracted from PBMCs. Investigators prepared the TCR beta libraries by applying iRepertoire HTBI primers and Arm-PCR of CDR3 regions. TCRdb independently ran MiXCR on the multiplex PCR reads; one entry per CDR3 protein. The sample lists more than 350,000 distinct CDR3 sequences, about 15% occurring once. These data also formed part of another study, on T cells in Graves' hyperthyroidism and ophthalmopathy.

The material was peripheral blood mononuclear cells (PBMCs), obtained at new diagnosis, from a patient treated with antithyroid drugs. Receptors originate from a woman aged 25 to 39 with Graves disease.

The genes are TRBV5-4 and TRBJ1-1; D not resolved. Germline lookup yields CDR1 SGHNT and CDR2 YYREEE (reference sequence). There are 13 residues in the CDR3. V lost 1 base, J lost 5 bases, and 9 bases lay in between. The CDR3 here is CASSLKKETEAFF. In DNA, the CDR3 is TGTGCCAGCAGCTTGAAAAAAGAGACTGAAGCTTTCTTT. The complete variable domain, with remaining parts taken from reference TRBV5-4 and TRBJ1-1, reads ETGVTQSPTHLIKTRGQQVTLRCSSQSGHNTVSWYQQALGQGPQFIFQYYREEENGRGNFPPRFSGLQFPNYSSELNVNALELDDSALYLCASSLKKETEAFFGQGTRLTVV.

The J gene is TRBJ1-1, the V gene TRBV20-1, with D hard to call. The CDR3 covers 12 residues. Deletions cut 5 bases from V and 3 bases from J, with 10 bases between. Per germline, CDR1 DFQATT and CDR2 SNEGSKA (reference sequence). The CDR3 nucleotides are TGCAGTGCTGAATACCGGGACACTGAAGCTTTCTTT. Encoded protein: CSAEYRDTEAFF.

This clonotype occurred a few times. In DNA form, the CDR3 reads TGTGCCTGGATCGGTCTTAGCGGGAAGAGAACCCAGTACTTC. Protein product: CAWIGLSGKRTQYF. The rearrangement uses TRBV30 and TRBJ2-5, with 8 nucleotides matching TRBD2. Germline CDR1 is GTSNPN and CDR2 is SVGIG (reference sequence). This CDR3 is built from 14 residues. Losses at the gene ends were 4 bases for V and 8 bases for J; bases not matched to a gene: 12.

This clonotype was observed a few times. This clone may be a read error of a much larger clone one base away. Given the absence of the conserved phenylalanine or tryptophan at the CDR3 end, a read error is likely. CDR3 region: CASSASGVSYNEQFV. CDR3 coding DNA: TGTGCCAGCAGTGCCAGCGGGGTATCCTACAATGAGCAGTTCGTC. This chain connects TRBV12-3 or TRBV12-4 to TRBJ2-1; 7 nucleotides agree with TRBD2. The CDR3 has 15 residues. V lost 5 bases, J lost 1 base, and 5 bases stayed unmatched.

The chain uses TRBV20-1 and TRBJ2-1; D not resolved. V was pared by 3 bases and J by 6 bases, with 6 bases between. The CDR3 totals 11 residues. Per germline, CDR1 DFQATT and CDR2 SNEGSKA (reference sequence). CDR3 coding DNA: TGCAGTGCTAGTGCATTCAATGAGCAGTTCTTC. Protein sequence: CSASAFNEQFF.

Ten or more counts support this clonotype. V usage is TRBV4-1 and J usage is TRBJ2-1, with 7 bases identical to TRBD2. The DNA end is more similar to TRBJ2-5, so the J call may be wrong. The CDR3 is made up of 15 amino acids. Per germline, CDR1 MGHRA and CDR2 YSYEKL. This CDR3 reads CASRAGPGRKETQYF. As DNA, the CDR3 is TGCGCCAGCAGAGCAGGCCCCGGGAGGAAAGAGACCCAGTACTTC.

This clonotype was counted ten times or more. The chain combines TRBV20-1 with TRBJ2-5, with D maybe TRBD1 (6 bases). The germline V gene encodes CDR1 DFQATT and CDR2 SNEGSKA (reference sequence). CDR3 length: 13 residues. Trimming shortened V by 6 bases and J by 5 bases, and 16 bases separated the two germline ends. The CDR3 coding sequence is TGCAGTGCACAGAGACCAGGGGTCGAGACCCAGTACTTC. This sequence encodes CSAQRPGVETQYF.

Note on this clonotype: A clone one base away is much larger, so this may be a read error. The chain couples TRBV7-3 to TRBJ2-1; TRBD2 aligns across 7 bases. Per germline, CDR1 SGHTA and CDR2 FQGTGA. This CDR3 contains 18 residues. Trimming removed 8 bases from V and 9 bases from J; junction bases left unmatched: 25. Here the CDR3 reads CASGPWSGLGREGGEQFF. CDR3 DNA sequence: TGTGCCAGCGGCCCATGGAGTGGACTAGGGAGGGAAGGAGGTGAGCAGTTCTTC.

Concerning this clonotype itself: A far bigger clonotype differs at one base, so this is likely a read error. The V and J genes are TRBV6-1 and TRBJ2-7; the D gene is possibly TRBD2 (7 bases). V shed 3 bases and J shed 7 bases, with 19 bases lying between them. Germline lookup yields CDR1 MNHNS and CDR2 SASEGT. The CDR3 contains 15 residues. The CDR3 region is CASSELAGAHNEQYF. CDR3 in DNA: TGTGCCAGCAGTGAGCTGGCGGGGGCCCACAATGAGCAGTACTTC.

This clonotype was counted at least ten times. The chain joins TRBV5-5 to TRBJ1-3, with a weak D call TRBD1 (5 bases). The CDR3 runs to 15 residues. CDR1 is SGHKS and CDR2 is YYEKEE in the germline V gene (reference sequence). V was shortened by 1 base and J by 4 bases, with 12 bases between the two germline ends. The CDR3 loop reads CASSLSQVLGNTIYF. The DNA for the CDR3 is TGTGCCAGCAGCTTGTCACAGGTCCTCGGAAACACCATATATTTT.

This clonotype was seen many times. This rearrangement joins TRBV20-1 to TRBJ2-3; a possible D gene is TRBD2 (5 bases). CDR3 length equals 13 residues. Per germline, CDR1 DFQATT and CDR2 SNEGSKA (reference sequence). Trimming stripped 4 bases from V and 1 base from J, with 9 bases between. The CDR3 DNA is TGCAGTGCTATTAATAGCGGCACAGATACGCAGTATTTT. Amino acids: CSAINSGTDTQYF.

The chain joins TRBV20-1 to TRBJ1-2; D remains ambiguous. This CDR3 has 15 residues. Germline-derived CDR1 and CDR2 are DFQATT and SNEGSKA (reference sequence). Trimming stripped 0 bases from V and 0 bases from J, with 11 bases between. CDR3 sequence (DNA): TGCAGTGCTAGAGACCCCCAGAAAACTAACTATGGCTACACCTTC. It specifies CSARDPQKTNYGYTF.

This clonotype was found many times. The rearrangement uses TRBV2 and TRBJ2-5; TRBD2 matches 7 bases. CDR1 and CDR2 (germline): SNHLY, FYNNEI. This CDR3 region has 13 residues. V gave up 4 bases and J gave up 4 bases; unmatched junction bases: 3. The CDR3 coding sequence is TGTGCCAGCAGTGGAATAGCGGGAGAGACCCAGTACTTC. Translating gives CASSGIAGETQYF.

This clonotype was seen repeatedly, ten times or more. The chain has TRBV30 and TRBJ2-7; D may correspond to TRBD1 or TRBD2 (6 bases each). Trimming shortened V by 2 bases and J by 2 bases, and 25 bases separated the two germline ends. The germline V gene has CDR1 GTSNPN and CDR2 SVGIG (reference sequence). The CDR3 covers 18 residues. Here the CDR3 DNA reads TGTGCCTGGAGTTCCCACAGGGTAGGGTCCCAGCGGGCCTACGAGCAGTACTTC. Translating gives CAWSSHRVGSQRAYEQYF.

This clonotype was recorded many times. CDR3 amino acids: CASLRDAFGNQPQHF. As DNA, the CDR3 is TGTGCCAGTTTGAGGGACGCCTTTGGCAATCAGCCCCAGCATTTT. V gene TRBV2 combines with J gene TRBJ1-5; D perhaps matches TRBD1 (5 bases). Per germline, CDR1 SNHLY and CDR2 FYNNEI. The CDR3 is 15 residues long. V dropped 9 bases and J dropped 2 bases, with 17 bases sitting between them. Full variable domain (outside the CDR3, taken from reference TRBV2 and TRBJ1-5): EPEVTQTPSHQVTQMGQEVILRCVPISNHLYFYWYRQILGQKVEFLVSFYNNEISEKSEIFDDQFSVERPDGSNFTLKIRSTKLEDSAMYFCASLRDAFGNQPQHFGDGTRLSIL.

The chain links TRBV30 to TRBJ1-2, with 11 bases matching TRBD1. Germline CDR1 and CDR2: GTSNPN and SVGIG (reference sequence). The CDR3 runs 13 residues. With 4 bases clipped from V and 6 bases from J, the junction kept 4 bases outside the gene matches. Here the CDR3 DNA reads TGTGCCTGGACCTGGACAGGGGGCGATGGCTACACCTTC. Amino acid sequence: CAWTWTGGDGYTF.

Ten or more counts support this clonotype. V usage is TRBV20-1 and J usage is TRBJ2-1; TRBD2 agrees at 12 bases. The CDR3 runs 15 residues. The V gene end was trimmed by 6 bases and the J gene end by 5 bases; junction bases not matched to a gene: 8. Germline values: CDR1 DFQATT, CDR2 SNEGSKA (reference sequence). CDR3 nucleotide sequence: TGCAGTGCCAGCCTAGCGGGAGGGGGGAACAATGAGCAGTTCTTC. It specifies CSASLAGGGNNEQFF.

The sample holds many counts of this clonotype. This chain joins TRBV7-9 and TRBJ2-2, with 7 bases matching TRBD1. The trim removed 8 bases at V and 4 bases at J, leaving 7 bases unmatched. Germline V CDR1 and CDR2: SEHNR, FQNEAQ (reference sequence). The CDR3 consists of 14 residues. The CDR3 DNA is TGTGCCAGCCAAGACAGGGCTGGCACCGGGGAGCTGTTTTTT. Its protein product is CASQDRAGTGELFF.

In its sample, this clonotype was seen a few times. The chain is built from TRBV5-6 and TRBJ2-1, with a weak D call TRBD2 (6 bases). V was clipped by 6 bases and J by 4 bases, with 11 bases between them. This CDR3 has 13 residues. Germline V lookup: CDR1 SGHDT, CDR2 YYEEEE. CDR3 sequence reads: CASMRLGYNEQFF. CDR3 coding DNA: TGTGCCAGCATGAGACTAGGTTACAATGAGCAGTTCTTC.

This clonotype was observed at least ten times. CDR3 sequence (DNA): TGTGCCTGGAGGCAAGACAGGGGTGGCGTAACTGAAGCTTTCTTT. Translated: CAWRQDRGGVTEAFF. The rearrangement joins TRBV30 to TRBJ1-1; 8 positions match TRBD1. V lost 3 bases, J lost 5 bases, and 11 bases stayed unmatched. The CDR3 is 15 amino acids. CDR1 is GTSNPN and CDR2 is SVGIG in the germline V gene (reference sequence).

V and J are TRBV7-2 and TRBJ2-3, with a possible D match to TRBD2 (6 bases). CDR1 is SGHTA and CDR2 is FQGNSA in the germline V gene. V dropped 3 bases and J dropped 0 bases, with 13 bases sitting between them. The CDR3 spans 16 residues. CDR3 in amino acids: CASSLTSRISTDTQYF. In DNA form, the CDR3 reads TGTGCCAGCAGCTTGACTAGTAGAATTAGCACAGATACGCAGTATTTT. The full variable domain, in which reference TRBV7-2 and TRBJ2-3 provide the parts outside the CDR3, is GAGVSQSPSNKVTEKGKDVELRCDPISGHTALYWYRQSLGQGLEFLIYFQGNSAPDKSGLPSDRFSAERTGGSVSTLTIQRTQQEDSAVYLCASSLTSRISTDTQYFGPGTRLTVL.

The genes are TRBV4-1 and TRBJ2-4; D gene uncertain. Germline assignment: CDR1 MGHRA and CDR2 YSYEKL. The CDR3 loop spans 12 amino acids. The V and J ends lost 3 bases and 6 bases respectively, with 6 bases between them. This CDR3 reads CASSQHSNIQYF. The CDR3 coding sequence is TGCGCCAGCAGCCAGCATTCAAACATTCAGTACTTC.

This clonotype was observed at least ten times. The chain has TRBV11-3 and TRBJ2-1; TRBD1 agrees at 9 bases. CDR3 size: 18 residues. Germline values: CDR1 SGHNT, CDR2 YENEEA. The junction had 18 bases not matched to a gene; V was cut back by 5 bases and J by 7 bases. The DNA of the CDR3 is TGTGCCAGCAGCCCTTCTGGCCTGGGGGCGGGACAGGGTAATGAGCAGTTCTTC. Amino acids: CASSPSGLGAGQGNEQFF.

This clonotype was seen a few times. The chain combines TRBV27 with TRBJ1-5; D may be TRBD1 (5 bases). The CDR3 runs 15 residues. Germline CDR1 and CDR2: MNHEY and SMNVEV (reference sequence). The V end lost 2 bases, the J end lost 2 bases, and 10 bases lay between the germline ends. In DNA form, the CDR3 reads TGTGCCAGCAGTTTACGGGTAGGGGGCAATCAGCCCCAGCATTTT. Translating it yields CASSLRVGGNQPQHF.

There are a few counts of this clonotype. J is TRBJ1-1 and V is TRBV24-1; D is ambiguous. CDR3 length: 14 amino acids. Trimming cost V 7 bases and J 3 bases, with 14 bases left between them. The V gene's germline CDR1 is KGHDR and CDR2 SFDVKD. CDR3 in amino acids: CATRDGYRDTEAFF. The CDR3 nucleotides are TGTGCCACCAGGGACGGCTATCGGGACACTGAAGCTTTCTTT.

In this sample, this clonotype turned up many times. This chain connects TRBV27 to TRBJ2-3; the D is unclear. Germline loops: CDR1 MNHEY, CDR2 SMNVEV (reference sequence). CDR3 size: 14 residues. Trimming stripped 0 bases from V and 5 bases from J, with 9 bases between. The CDR3: CASSLSLLVDTQYF. CDR3 nucleotides: TGTGCCAGCAGTTTATCCCTTCTAGTAGATACGCAGTATTTT.

This clonotype was counted a few times. V and J are TRBV19 and TRBJ2-7; 8 bases map to TRBD1. The trim removed 1 base at V and 4 bases at J, leaving 3 bases unmatched. CDR1 is LNHDA, CDR2 SQIVND, per germline (reference sequence). The CDR3 runs 14 residues. The CDR3: CASSIVYRGYEQYF. CDR3 nucleotides: TGTGCCAGTAGTATAGTGTACAGGGGGTACGAGCAGTACTTC.

This clonotype has at least ten counts. The rearrangement links TRBV30 to TRBJ2-7; 7 bases agree with TRBD2. The V gene end was trimmed by 0 bases and the J gene end by 2 bases; junction bases not matched to a gene: 4. Germline assignment: CDR1 GTSNPN and CDR2 SVGIG (reference sequence). The CDR3 is made up of 14 amino acids. The DNA of the CDR3 is TGTGCCTGGAGTGTTGCTAGCGGAACCTACGAGCAGTACTTC. Protein sequence: CAWSVASGTYEQYF.

This clonotype has a count of ten or more. This chain joins TRBV4-1 and TRBJ1-5; TRBD1 matches at 7 bases. The CDR3 is 17 amino acids. V lost 3 bases, J lost 3 bases, and 11 bases stayed unmatched. CDR1 and CDR2 from the germline V gene are MGHRA and YSYEKL. The CDR3 region is CASSQATGTVHNQPQHF. DNA for the CDR3: TGCGCCAGCAGCCAGGCAACCGGGACAGTCCACAATCAGCCCCAGCATTTT.

This clonotype was observed at least ten times. A junction boundary mismatches the germline segment, possibly from a read error. The chain recombines TRBV3-1 with TRBJ2-5; D not resolved. The CDR3 has 15 residues. CDR1 is LGHDT and CDR2 is YNNKEL in the germline V gene (reference sequence). The chain's CDR3 is CVSSQVRRRMETQYF. The CDR3 coding sequence is TGTGTCAGCAGCCAAGTTCGGCGGAGAATGGAGACCCAGTACTTC.

This clonotype has a count of ten or more. This rearrangement joins TRBV18 to TRBJ2-1; D not resolved. The V and J ends lost 0 bases and 7 bases respectively, with 13 bases between them. The CDR3 spans 15 residues. Germline assignment: CDR1 KGHSH and CDR2 LQKENI. The CDR3 nucleotides read TGTGCCAGCTCACCACCAAGGGTTGGGATTAATGAGCAGTTCTTC. This sequence encodes CASSPPRVGINEQFF.